The entry below gives a single T cell receptor (beta chain) sequence along with its context. What it binds is not known. The data were taken from a study of cytomegalovirus exposure and HLA in healthy donors. Study-level background: The same platform was used for the 110 or so validation repertoires and the roughly 670 first-cohort repertoires, a later analysis reported. The study's findings and limits: In the roughly 120 validation repertoires, a later analysis found that first-cohort TCR clusters tended to co-occur. Altogether, 150 to 200 TCR beta chains were recorded as cytomegalovirus-associated.

TCRdb's table, derived via immunoSEQ multiplex PCR, lists solely in-frame clones and lacks some. In the table there are 150,000 to 200,000 clones, 85% of which are singletons. The receptor was derived from a man between 18 and 29 years old in good health and CMV-seropositive. Sequencing was done on a sample of PBMCs.

CDR3: CASSERGSKFF. CDR3 bases: TGTGCCAGTAGTGAGCGCGGGAGTAAGTTCTTC. The chain carries TRBV19 and TRBJ2-1; 7 positions match TRBD2. With 5 bases clipped from V and 14 bases from J, the junction kept 6 bases outside the gene matches. This CDR3 comprises 11 residues. Germline CDR1 LNHDA, CDR2 SQIVND (reference sequence).